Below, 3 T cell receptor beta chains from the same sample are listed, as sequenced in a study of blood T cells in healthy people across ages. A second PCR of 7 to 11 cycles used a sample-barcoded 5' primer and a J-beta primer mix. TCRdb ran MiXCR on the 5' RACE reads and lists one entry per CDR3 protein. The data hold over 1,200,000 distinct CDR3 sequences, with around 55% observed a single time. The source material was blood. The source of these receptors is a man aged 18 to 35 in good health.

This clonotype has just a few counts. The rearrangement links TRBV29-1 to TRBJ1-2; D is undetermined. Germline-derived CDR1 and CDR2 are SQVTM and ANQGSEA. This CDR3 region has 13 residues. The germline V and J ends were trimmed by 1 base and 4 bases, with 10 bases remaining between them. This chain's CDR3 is CSVEGVGSYGYTF. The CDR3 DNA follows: TGCAGCGTTGAAGGGGTGGGGTCCTATGGCTACACCTTC.

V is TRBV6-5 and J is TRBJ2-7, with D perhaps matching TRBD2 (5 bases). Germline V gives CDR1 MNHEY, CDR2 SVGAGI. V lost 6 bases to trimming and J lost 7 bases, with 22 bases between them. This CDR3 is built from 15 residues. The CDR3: CASSSRVRTGLEQYF. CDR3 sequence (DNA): TGTGCCAGCAGCTCTCGTGTCCGGACTGGATTAGAGCAGTACTTC.

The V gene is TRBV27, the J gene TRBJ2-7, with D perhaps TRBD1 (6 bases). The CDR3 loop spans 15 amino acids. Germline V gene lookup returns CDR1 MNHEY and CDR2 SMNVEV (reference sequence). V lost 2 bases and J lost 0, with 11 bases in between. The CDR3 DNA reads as TGTGCCAGCAGTTTAGGGGGACACGGCTCCTACGAGCAGTACTTC. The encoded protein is CASSLGGHGSYEQYF.